Shown below are 29 T cell receptor beta chains from a single sample sequenced in a study of blood T cell repertoires in COVID-19. Profiling relied on immunoSEQ multiplex PCR, and the TCRdb table lists in-frame clones only, not all of them. Of approximately 200,000 clones in the sample, about 85% are singletons; the top ten hold 10% to 12%. Sequencing was done on a sample of PBMCs or T cells enriched from blood (not recorded which). These receptors came from a man younger than 40 who had recovered from COVID-19.

This clone has just one count. The rearrangement uses TRBV7-2 and TRBJ2-2; D might be TRBD1 (6 bases). V was cut by 4 bases and J by 1 base, with 7 bases left in between. Per the germline V gene, CDR1 is SGHTA and CDR2 is FQGNSA. The CDR3 runs 14 residues. CDR3 sequence: CASSSGQNTGELFF. As DNA, the CDR3 is TGTGCCAGCAGCTCGGGACAGAACACCGGGGAGCTGTTTTTT.

The chain employs TRBV10-3 and TRBJ2-1, with 13 nucleotides matching TRBD2. The V and J ends lost 6 bases and 1 base, in that order; junction bases with no gene match: 15. This CDR3 is 20 amino acids long. CDR1 and CDR2 from the germline V gene are ENHRY and SYGVKD. CDR3 DNA: TGTGCCATCAGCCTCAGGACTAGCGGGAGAGGGGGAAGGTCCTACAATGAGCAGTTCTTC. It is translated as CAISLRTSGRGGRSYNEQFF.

This clone has only a few counts. The CDR3 DNA reads TGTGCCAGCAGCCCCCGGTCCCGGGGCACCGGGGAGCTGTTTTTT. This codes for CASSPRSRGTGELFF. The chain links TRBV5-4 to TRBJ2-2, with D maybe TRBD2 (5 bases). CDR1 is SGHNT, CDR2 YYREEE, per germline (reference sequence). Trimming took off 4 bases at V and 4 bases at J, with 14 bases between the two ends. The CDR3 sequence is 15 residues long.

The V call is TRBV18, the J call TRBJ1-1; 9 nucleotides line up with TRBD1. The germline gives CDR1 KGHSH, CDR2 LQKENI. The CDR3 sequence is 14 residues long. J was trimmed by 4 bases and V by 5 bases; bases with no gene match: 5. CDR3 protein: CASSGQGPVTEAFF. In nucleotides, the CDR3 is TGTGCCAGCTCAGGACAGGGGCCGGTCACTGAAGCTTTCTTT.

The V gene is TRBV2, the J gene TRBJ1-5; D is perhaps TRBD1 (5 bases). CDR3 size: 15 residues. Germline V gives CDR1 SNHLY, CDR2 FYNNEI. Trimming pared 8 bases from V and 2 bases from J, leaving 16 bases between. This chain's CDR3 is CASVQGGSGNQPQHF. The CDR3 DNA reads TGTGCCAGCGTTCAGGGAGGGTCTGGCAATCAGCCCCAGCATTTT. Variable domain in full (rest from reference TRBV2 and TRBJ1-5): EPEVTQTPSHQVTQMGQEVILRCVPISNHLYFYWYRQILGQKVEFLVSFYNNEISEKSEIFDDQFSVERPDGSNFTLKIRSTKLEDSAMYFCASVQGGSGNQPQHFGDGTRLSIL.

V usage is TRBV10-3 and J usage is TRBJ1-2; TRBD1 agrees at 9 bases. This CDR3 comprises 14 residues. Germline CDR1 reads ENHRY; CDR2 reads SYGVKD. J lost 7 bases, V lost 3 bases, and 6 bases had no gene match. CDR3 sequence: CAISELQGALGYTF. The CDR3 bases are TGTGCCATCAGTGAATTACAGGGGGCCCTTGGCTACACCTTC.

V is TRBV19 and J is TRBJ2-2, with 8 nucleotides matching TRBD2. V was clipped by 4 bases and J by 3 bases; unmatched bases: 1. The CDR3 runs 14 residues. The germline CDR1 and CDR2 sequences are LNHDA and SQIVND (reference sequence). The CDR3 here is CASSTGGDTGELFF. Written as DNA, the CDR3 is TGTGCCAGTAGTACGGGGGGGGACACCGGGGAGCTGTTTTTT.

The rearrangement uses TRBV6-5 and TRBJ1-5; TRBD1 matches at 8 bases. Looked up from germline, CDR1 is MNHEY and CDR2 is SVGAGI. The CDR3 runs 15 residues. V gave up 5 bases and J gave up 4 bases; unmatched junction bases: 7. In nucleotides, the CDR3 is TGTGCCAGCAGTAGAGGACAGGGAACGAATCAGCCCCAGCATTTT. It is translated as CASSRGQGTNQPQHF.

The J gene is TRBJ2-3, the V gene TRBV10-1; TRBD2 matches at 9 bases. J gave up 0 bases and V 3 bases, and 10 bases lay outside the gene matches. The CDR3 is 18 residues long. Germline V lookup: CDR1 WNHNN, CDR2 SYGVQD (reference sequence). The CDR3 spells CASSDFPSGETSTDTQYF. The CDR3 coding sequence is TGCGCCAGCAGTGACTTTCCTAGCGGGGAAACTAGCACAGATACGCAGTATTTT.

The chain carries TRBV19 and TRBJ1-5; D not certain. Trimming took off 1 base at V and 4 bases at J, with 5 bases between the two ends. The CDR3 sequence is 13 residues long. CDR1 and CDR2 (germline): LNHDA, SQIVND (reference sequence). The DNA for the CDR3 is TGTGCCAGTAGTATAGTTGAGAATCAGCCCCAGCATTTT. Protein sequence: CASSIVENQPQHF. Full variable domain (outside the CDR3, taken from reference TRBV19 and TRBJ1-5): DGGITQSPKYLFRKEGQNVTLSCEQNLNHDAMYWYRQDPGQGLRLIYYSQIVNDFQKGDIAEGYSVSREKKESFPLTVTSAQKNPTAFYLCASSIVENQPQHFGDGTRLSIL.

The genes are TRBV24-1 and TRBJ1-5; no clear D gene. This CDR3 region has 18 residues. V lost 6 bases, J lost 1 base, and 21 bases lay in between. Germline V CDR1 and CDR2: KGHDR, SFDVKD. In DNA, the CDR3 is TGTGCCACCAGTAAAGTCCCCCCACCCCACACCAGCAATCAGCCCCAGCATTTT. Protein sequence: CATSKVPPPHTSNQPQHF.

The rearrangement joins TRBV18 to TRBJ1-5; 9 bases agree with TRBD1. Germline V gene data show CDR1 as KGHSH and CDR2 as LQKENI. The CDR3 sequence is 14 residues long. The ends lost 4 bases at V and 5 bases at J; junction bases unmatched: 3. The CDR3 reads CASSLDRGDQPQHF. The CDR3 DNA reads as TGTGCCAGCTCACTTGACAGGGGGGATCAGCCCCAGCATTTT. The full variable domain, completed using reference TRBV18 and TRBJ1-5, is NAGVMQNPRHLVRRRGQEARLRCSPMKGHSHVYWYRQLPEEGLKFMVYLQKENIIDESGMPKERFSAEFPKEGPSILRIQQVVRGDSAAYFCASSLDRGDQPQHFGDGTRLSIL.

In this sample, this clone turned up once. The J gene is TRBJ1-5, the V gene TRBV5-6; D remains ambiguous. The CDR3 sequence is 12 residues long. The germline V gene encodes CDR1 SGHDT and CDR2 YYEEEE. Trimming pared 0 bases from V and 7 bases from J, leaving 5 bases between. CDR3: CASSLALQPQHF. CDR3 DNA sequence: TGTGCCAGCAGCTTGGCCTTGCAGCCCCAGCATTTT.

The chain uses TRBV19 and TRBJ1-1; D unclear. The CDR3 runs 16 residues. The germline CDR1 and CDR2 sequences are LNHDA and SQIVND (reference sequence). V gave up 6 bases and J gave up 1 base, with 18 bases separating them. The CDR3 nucleotides read TGTGCCAGTAGCGGGAGCCCGGGCAGGCCGAACACTGAAGCTTTCTTT. It encodes CASSGSPGRPNTEAFF.

The chain employs TRBV27 and TRBJ2-3; 8 nucleotides line up with TRBD2. V dropped 5 bases and J dropped 9; count of bases not matched to a gene: 19. The CDR3 length is 17 residues. The V gene's germline CDR1 is MNHEY and CDR2 SMNVEV (reference sequence). CDR3 in DNA: TGTGCCAGCAGTCCCGGGGGGGCCCAGGGAAGGACTAGAACGCAGTATTTT. It translates to CASSPGGAQGRTRTQYF.

This chain uses TRBV7-9 with TRBJ2-3; TRBD2 agrees at 16 bases. The CDR3 spans 17 residues. The J segment lost 8 bases and the V segment lost 2 bases, leaving 7 bases of the junction unmatched. Germline V gene lookup returns CDR1 SEHNR and CDR2 FQNEAQ (reference sequence). Here the CDR3 DNA reads TGTGCCAGCAGCTTAAATCCGGGACTAGCGGGAGGGCTTACGCAGTATTTT. Translated: CASSLNPGLAGGLTQYF.

This clone was seen more than once but under ten times. The J gene is TRBJ1-2, the V gene TRBV29-1; perhaps TRBD1 as D (5 bases). Germline-derived CDR1 and CDR2 are SQVTM and ANQGSEA. The ends were cut back, 7 bases at V and 4 bases at J, with 13 bases in the middle. The CDR3 loop spans 12 amino acids. CDR3 protein: CSAAQGSYGYTF. The CDR3 bases are TGCAGCGCGGCCCAGGGATCCTATGGCTACACCTTC.

The chain employs TRBV29-1 and TRBJ1-2; tentative D call: TRBD1 (5 bases). Germline CDR1 is SQVTM and CDR2 is ANQGSEA. The CDR3 spans 11 residues. V was pared by 3 bases and J by 8 bases, with 10 bases between. The CDR3 coding sequence is TGCAGCGTTGAGGGGGGTTGGGGCTACACCTTC. The encoded protein is CSVEGGWGYTF.

The chain is built from TRBV4-2 and TRBJ2-5; D unresolved. The V gene's germline CDR1 is LGHNA and CDR2 YNFKEQ. V was pared by 0 bases and J by 1 base, with 12 bases between. This CDR3 is 16 amino acids long. For the CDR3, the DNA is TGTGCCAGCAGCCAAGAAATGATACATCCCCAAGAGACCCAGTACTTC. As protein: CASSQEMIHPQETQYF.

The chain has TRBV27 and TRBJ2-1; D is unclear. CDR1 MNHEY and CDR2 SMNVEV come from the germline V gene (reference sequence). The CDR3 spans 12 residues. V was shortened by 8 bases and J by 10 bases, with 15 bases between the two germline ends. DNA of the CDR3: TGTGCCAGCGCGACATTAAATTGGGAGCAGTTCTTC. Protein sequence: CASATLNWEQFF.

V usage is TRBV5-5 and J usage is TRBJ2-1, with 7 bases fitting TRBD2. CDR3 length: 16 amino acids. CDR1 SGHKS and CDR2 YYEKEE come from the germline V gene (reference sequence). V lost 2 bases and J lost 6; bases outside the gene matches: 11. CDR3 nucleotides: TGTGCCAGCAGCTTCTCTGAAGTAGCGGGTCCCAATGAGCAGTTCTTC. It codes for CASSFSEVAGPNEQFF.

This clone was seen once. The rearrangement links TRBV20-1 to TRBJ2-1; D is perhaps TRBD1 (6 bases). Germline CDR1 is DFQATT and CDR2 is SNEGSKA (reference sequence). The CDR3 is made up of 13 amino acids. With 3 bases removed from V and 3 bases from J, the gap between germline ends came to 9 bases. CDR3 in DNA: TGCAGTGCTAGTACAGGGTTCTACAATGAGCAGTTCTTC. This translates into CSASTGFYNEQFF.

The chain has TRBV7-2 and TRBJ2-7, with 7 positions matching TRBD1. Germline V lookup: CDR1 SGHTA, CDR2 FQGNSA. The CDR3 covers 16 residues. The V and J ends lost 5 bases and 2 bases, in that order; junction bases with no gene match: 12. The CDR3 reads CASSPLTGLKTYEQYF. The CDR3 DNA is TGTGCCAGCAGCCCCTTGACAGGGTTAAAAACCTACGAGCAGTACTTC.

The chain couples TRBV4-1 to TRBJ2-4; tentatively, D is TRBD1 (6 bases). Germline V gene data show CDR1 as MGHRA and CDR2 as YSYEKL. V dropped 5 bases and J dropped 6 bases, with 38 bases sitting between them. The CDR3 is 22 residues long. The CDR3 coding sequence is TGCGCCAGCAGCTACCCCTCTCTTGAGAAGTCCACCACAGCAGGGGTACGAAACATTCAGTACTTC. It codes for CASSYPSLEKSTTAGVRNIQYF.

The rearrangement joins TRBV29-1 to TRBJ1-1, with 7 positions matching TRBD1. Unmatched junction bases numbered 6, after V lost 0 bases and J lost 11 bases. Germline V gives CDR1 SQVTM, CDR2 ANQGSEA. There are 12 residues in the CDR3. The chain's CDR3 is CSVEDRGILAFF. CDR3 in DNA: TGCAGCGTTGAAGACAGGGGGATTTTGGCTTTCTTT.

The chain has TRBV7-3 and TRBJ2-3; no reliable D call. Germline V gives CDR1 SGHTA, CDR2 FQGTGA. This CDR3 has 12 residues. V was cut by 4 bases and J by 4 bases, with 6 bases left in between. CDR3 coding DNA: TGTGCCAGCAGCTCGGGTCCAGATACGCAGTATTTT. The encoded protein is CASSSGPDTQYF.

The chain employs TRBV5-4 and TRBJ2-3; TRBD1 aligns across 8 bases. Per germline, CDR1 SGHNT and CDR2 YYREEE (reference sequence). The CDR3 contains 14 residues. V dropped 3 bases and J dropped 4; count of bases not matched to a gene: 4. Here the CDR3 DNA reads TGTGCCAGCAGCTCTCAGGGGGCGGCAGATACGCAGTATTTT. Translated, it gives CASSSQGAADTQYF.

In its sample, this clone was seen once. Here the CDR3 reads CASGLISQGGMFRVTEAFF. CDR3 in DNA: TGTGCTAGTGGTTTGATCTCACAGGGGGGCATGTTTAGGGTCACTGAAGCTTTCTTT. The rearrangement links TRBV12-5 to TRBJ1-1; TRBD1 matches at 8 bases. The V segment lost 2 bases and the J segment 4 bases; nucleotides outside the gene matches: 18. Germline CDR1 LGHNT, CDR2 FRNRAP. CDR3 length: 19 amino acids.

V gene TRBV18 combines with J gene TRBJ2-5; TRBD2 matches at 11 bases. The trim removed 3 bases at V and 1 base at J, leaving 13 bases unmatched. Germline CDR1 and CDR2: KGHSH and LQKENI. The CDR3 is made up of 19 amino acids. The CDR3 spells CASSPRVLTSGVTQETQYF. Written as DNA, the CDR3 is TGTGCCAGCTCACCCAGGGTATTGACTAGCGGGGTAACCCAAGAGACCCAGTACTTC.